This T cell receptor beta chain was found in a study of T cell responses to AZD1222 COVID-19 vaccine. Study findings and constraints: Nearly half of spike-specific TCRs reportedly target variant regions that are unmutated in the B.1.351 and B.1.1.7 variants. Recipients of AZD1222 seropositive at baseline numbered only 5 or 6. Females made up more of the donors, who were largely white British, and clonal diversity may have come out too low. Spike as a whole was targeted by vaccine-associated CD4 TCRs, dominant at 160-218 and 743-854.

Note on this clone: Its antigen is undetermined.

Assay used: immunoSEQ multiplex PCR; TCRdb lists only in-frame clones, some missing. The data hold around 15,000 clones, with 60% to 85% observed a single time. The CDR3 is 14 amino acids. The V end lost 3 bases, the J end lost 7 bases, and 12 bases lay between the germline ends. Germline V CDR1 and CDR2: LGHNA, YSLEER. The chain uses TRBV4-3 and TRBJ1-4; D is possibly TRBD1 (5 bases). The TCR comes from an adult who received the AZD1222 COVID-19 vaccine. The sequencing used peripheral blood, collected 28 days after the second AZD1222 dose. The CDR3 DNA reads as TGCGCCAGCAGCCAGGCCAGGGCCGGTGAAAAACTGTTTTTT. Translated: CASSQARAGEKLFF.